Listed below are T cell receptor beta chains from one sample, sequenced in a study of shared clonotypes between healthy human individuals. Repertoires were generated with immunoSEQ multiplex PCR, while TCRdb's copy carries only in-frame clones and drops some. Of roughly 2,500,000 clones listed, 80% to 95% are singletons. The specimen was naive CD4+ T cells from PBMCs. Every receptor here comes from a man between 18 and 29 years old in good health. Some clones in this sample may be carry-over from other donors' samples. Both conserved end residues are part of each CDR3. D genes are given only for firm matches. Not every row has a clone size; where given, it reads once, few, many or a size class.

abundance: .
v_gene: TRBV2
j_gene: TRBJ1-1
d_gene: .
CDR3nt: TGTGCCAGCAATGGGGGTAGTGTTATAGCTTTCTTT
CDR3aa: CASNGGSVIAFF

abundance: .
v_gene: TRBV9
j_gene: TRBJ2-1
d_gene: TRBD1
CDR3nt: TGTGCCAGCAGCGTGAAAGGGGGCCCGACAAATGAGCAGTTCTTC
CDR3aa: CASSVKGGPTNEQFF

abundance: .
v_gene: TRBV5-1
j_gene: TRBJ2-7
d_gene: .
CDR3nt: TGCGCCAGCAGCTTGGAGGCGGGCTGGATCTCCTACGAGCAGTACTTC
CDR3aa: CASSLEAGWISYEQYF

abundance: .
v_gene: TRBV30
j_gene: TRBJ1-3
d_gene: .
CDR3nt: TGTGCCTGGAGTGTGACATTCTCTGGAAACACCATATATTTT
CDR3aa: CAWSVTFSGNTIYF

abundance: .
v_gene: TRBV5-4
j_gene: TRBJ2-3
d_gene: .
CDR3nt: TGTGCCAGCAGCGCTGACTCACTACGCACAGATACGCAGTATTTT
CDR3aa: CASSADSLRTDTQYF

abundance: .
v_gene: TRBV7-2
j_gene: TRBJ1-1
d_gene: TRBD1
CDR3nt: TGTGCCAGCAGCCGGGACAGGGGGAACACTGAAGCTTTCTTT
CDR3aa: CASSRDRGNTEAFF

abundance: .
v_gene: TRBV18
j_gene: TRBJ2-7
d_gene: TRBD1
CDR3nt: TGTGCCAGCTCACTATCGGGACAGAATGATTACGAGCAGTACTTC
CDR3aa: CASSLSGQNDYEQYF

abundance: .
v_gene: TRBV28
j_gene: TRBJ2-5
d_gene: TRBD2
CDR3nt: TGTGCCAGCAGTCCAGCCCTAGCGGCGGAGACCCAGTACTTC
CDR3aa: CASSPALAAETQYF

abundance: .
v_gene: TRBV19
j_gene: TRBJ2-4
d_gene: .
CDR3nt: TGTGCCAGTAGAGCCGGGATGGCCAAAAACATTCAGTACTTC
CDR3aa: CASRAGMAKNIQYF

abundance: .
v_gene: TRBV7-2
j_gene: TRBJ2-3
d_gene: TRBD1
CDR3nt: TGTGCCAGCAGCCCGGGACAGTCACCCCTCACAGATACGCAGTATTTT
CDR3aa: CASSPGQSPLTDTQYF

abundance: .
v_gene: TRBV18
j_gene: TRBJ1-4
d_gene: TRBD1
CDR3nt: TGTGCCAGCTCGTCGACAGGGGTGGTTGAAAAACTGTTTTTT
CDR3aa: CASSSTGVVEKLFF

abundance: .
v_gene: TRBV6-5
j_gene: TRBJ2-7
d_gene: .
CDR3nt: TGTGCCAGCGCGGCCCGTTCGATCGGCGAGCAGTACTTC
CDR3aa: CASAARSIGEQYF

abundance: .
v_gene: TRBV29-1
j_gene: TRBJ2-5
d_gene: TRBD1
CDR3nt: TGCAGCGTTAAAGCCGGGACAGGGGAACTAGCGGTCCAAGAGACCCAGTACTTC
CDR3aa: CSVKAGTGELAVQETQYF

abundance: .
v_gene: TRBV28
j_gene: TRBJ1-5
d_gene: .
CDR3nt: TGTGCCAGCAGCACGACAGTGAATCAGCCCCAGCATTTT
CDR3aa: CASSTTVNQPQHF

abundance: once
v_gene: TRBV4-2
j_gene: TRBJ2-7
d_gene: .
CDR3nt: TGTGCCAGCAGAATTTCGGGGTTTTCCTACGAGCAGTACTTC
CDR3aa: CASRISGFSYEQYF

abundance: once
v_gene: TRBV5-1
j_gene: TRBJ1-3
d_gene: TRBD1
CDR3nt: TGCGCCAGCAGCTCGAGCCCGGTAGGACAGGGGCCAAACACCATATATTTT
CDR3aa: CASSSSPVGQGPNTIYF

abundance: .
v_gene: TRBV5-8
j_gene: TRBJ2-1
d_gene: .
CDR3nt: TGTGCCAGCAGCTTGGAGCTGGCTTTCCATGAGCAGTTCTTC
CDR3aa: CASSLELAFHEQFF

abundance: .
v_gene: TRBV29-1
j_gene: TRBJ2-1
d_gene: .
CDR3nt: TGCAGCGTAGTAATGAGCTCCTACAATGAGCAGTTCTTC
CDR3aa: CSVVMSSYNEQFF

abundance: .
v_gene: TRBV10-1
j_gene: TRBJ2-1
d_gene: .
CDR3nt: TGCGCCAGCAGTGACCCACAGGCCAAGGGGGCCTACAATGAGCAGTTCTTC
CDR3aa: CASSDPQAKGAYNEQFF

abundance: .
v_gene: TRBV30
j_gene: TRBJ1-2
d_gene: .
CDR3nt: TGTGCCTGGAGAGGGGTCGGACAGCAAAGGTTCTATGGCTACACCTTC
CDR3aa: CAWRGVGQQRFYGYTF